One and the same sample provided the 3 T cell receptor beta chains below, sequenced in a study of tumor-infiltrating lymphocytes in oesophageal squamous cell carcinoma (dated by TCRdb to 2016 to 2017). The method behind the library was PCR. TCRdb shows the sequencer as Illumina HiSeq 2000. Through fastp at Q25 and MiXCR, TCRdb rebuilt clones from the public reads, retaining in-frame beta chains. Rows with a matching CDR3 protein are joined into one entry that keeps the most common DNA and genes. The sample table shows nearly 20,000 distinct CDR3 sequences, and around 40% are seen once. About 39% of the sample is in the top ten clones. What was sequenced was esophageal tumor tissue. The source is a male donor with esophageal squamous cell carcinoma.

In its sample, this clonotype was seen many times. This rearrangement joins TRBV20-1 to TRBJ1-3, with a weak D call TRBD1 (5 bases). Germline V CDR1 and CDR2: DFQATT, SNEGSKA (reference sequence). Trimming took 3 bases from V and 4 from J, leaving 13 bases between them. This CDR3 comprises 14 residues. The CDR3 nucleotides are TGCAGTGCTAGCTACCGGGACCGAGGAAACACCATATATTTT. Protein: CSASYRDRGNTIYF.

This clonotype was seen many times. The chain uses TRBV10-2 and TRBJ1-2, with a tentative D call TRBD1 (5 bases). CDR1 and CDR2 from the germline V gene are WSHSY and SAAADI. This CDR3 spans 13 amino acids. Trimming shortened V by 6 bases and J by 4 bases, and 12 bases separated the two germline ends. The CDR3 loop is CASSERQLYGYTF. CDR3 DNA sequence: TGCGCCAGCAGCGAGAGACAGCTCTATGGCTACACCTTC.

This clonotype has more than one count but fewer than ten. The chain combines TRBV7-4 with TRBJ2-3, with TRBD1 as a possible D gene (5 bases). Gene TRBJ2-7 matches the end of the DNA better, so the J call may be wrong. Looked up from germline, CDR1 is SGHVT and CDR2 is SQSDAQ. This CDR3 region has 15 residues. The CDR3 nucleotides read TGTGCCAGCAAGGACACACGAGAAGAAGGCTACGAGCAGTACTTC. This encodes CASKDTREEGYEQYF.